This T cell receptor beta chain was observed in a study of blood T cell repertoires in COVID-19. In the study overall: Material from acute and convalescent COVID-19 was sourced from the United States, Italy and Spain. Sources were T cells, B-cell-depleted T cells, or PBMCs; the material itself was cDNA or gDNA.

The method was immunoSEQ multiplex PCR; TCRdb's version includes in-frame clones alone and lacks a portion of them. The sample shows hundreds of thousands of clones, around 86% of them seen only once. Germline values: CDR1 SGHVS, CDR2 FQNEAQ. The CDR3 covers 15 residues. V dropped 5 bases and J dropped 11; count of bases not matched to a gene: 15. The chain combines TRBV7-8 with TRBJ1-1; 9 bases fit TRBD1. The TCR sequence derives from a woman in her twenties or thirties with active or convalescent COVID-19. Sequencing input: peripheral blood. The CDR3 DNA follows: TGTGCCAGCAGCCGAGCCTTGGGACAGGGCTATCGGGCTTTCTTT. Its translation: CASSRALGQGYRAFF.